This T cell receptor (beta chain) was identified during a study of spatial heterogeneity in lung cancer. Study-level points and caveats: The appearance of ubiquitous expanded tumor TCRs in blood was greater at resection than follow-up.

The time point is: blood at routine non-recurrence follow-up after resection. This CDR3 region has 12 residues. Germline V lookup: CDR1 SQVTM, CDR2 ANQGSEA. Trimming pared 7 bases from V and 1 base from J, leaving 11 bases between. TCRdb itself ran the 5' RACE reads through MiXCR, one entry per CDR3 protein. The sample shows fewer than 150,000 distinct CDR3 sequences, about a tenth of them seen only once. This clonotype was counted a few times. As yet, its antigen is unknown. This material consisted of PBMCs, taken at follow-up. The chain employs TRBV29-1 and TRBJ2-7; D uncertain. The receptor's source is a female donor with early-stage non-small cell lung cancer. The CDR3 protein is CSASTNSYEQYF. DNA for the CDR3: TGCAGCGCGTCAACTAATTCCTACGAGCAGTACTTC.